This T cell receptor (beta chain) is from a study of blood T cell repertoires in COVID-19. Overall study: Samples came from the United States, Italy and Spain, spanning acute and convalescent COVID-19.

Assay: immunoSEQ multiplex PCR; the TCRdb copy retains only in-frame clones and omits some. The sample has 140,000 or so clones, around nine tenths seen once. Losses at the gene ends were 8 bases for V and 4 bases for J; bases not matched to a gene: 7. The CDR3 spans 13 residues. Germline CDR1 reads SNHLY; CDR2 reads FYNNEI. This chain joins TRBV2 and TRBJ1-2; 7 bases match TRBD1. Sequencing used peripheral blood. The receptor comes from a woman aged 45 to 65 with acute or convalescent COVID-19. The CDR3 spells CASRDRAGYGYTF. The DNA of the CDR3 is TGTGCCAGCCGAGACAGGGCGGGCTATGGCTACACCTTC.